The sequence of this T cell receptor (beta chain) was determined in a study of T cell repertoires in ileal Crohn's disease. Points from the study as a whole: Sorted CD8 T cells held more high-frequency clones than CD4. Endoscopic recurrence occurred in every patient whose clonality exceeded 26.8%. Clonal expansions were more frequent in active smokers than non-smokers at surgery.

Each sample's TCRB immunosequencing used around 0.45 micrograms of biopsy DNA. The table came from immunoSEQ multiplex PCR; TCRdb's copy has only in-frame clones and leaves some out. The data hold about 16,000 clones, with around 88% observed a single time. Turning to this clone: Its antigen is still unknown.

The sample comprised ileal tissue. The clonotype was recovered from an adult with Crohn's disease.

The CDR3 nucleotides read TGCGCCAGCAGCTTCATAACAGGGTCCGGCGAGCAGTACTTC. Protein product: CASSFITGSGEQYF. The chain joins TRBV5-1 to TRBJ2-7, with a weak D call TRBD1 (6 bases). The CDR3 sequence is 14 residues long. V gave up 2 bases and J gave up 6 bases, with 15 bases separating them. CDR1 is SGHRS, CDR2 YFSETQ, per germline.